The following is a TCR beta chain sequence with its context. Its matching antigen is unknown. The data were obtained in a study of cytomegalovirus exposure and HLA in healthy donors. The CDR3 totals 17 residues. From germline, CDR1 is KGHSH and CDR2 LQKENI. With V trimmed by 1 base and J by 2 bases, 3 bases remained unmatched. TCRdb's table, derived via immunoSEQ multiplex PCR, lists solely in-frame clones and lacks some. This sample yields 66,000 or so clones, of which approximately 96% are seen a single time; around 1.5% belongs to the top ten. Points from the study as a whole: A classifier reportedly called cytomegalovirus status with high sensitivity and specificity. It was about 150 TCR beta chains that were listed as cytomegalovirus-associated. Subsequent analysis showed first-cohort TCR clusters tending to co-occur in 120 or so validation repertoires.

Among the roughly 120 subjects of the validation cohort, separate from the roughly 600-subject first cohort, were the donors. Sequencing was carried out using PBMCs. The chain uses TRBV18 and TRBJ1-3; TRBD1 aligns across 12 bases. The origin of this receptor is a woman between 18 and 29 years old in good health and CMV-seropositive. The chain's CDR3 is CASSPLGQGAAGNTIYF. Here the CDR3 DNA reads TGTGCCAGCTCACCACTGGGACAGGGGGCCGCTGGAAACACCATATATTTT.